This paragraph covers one T cell receptor beta chain sequence. V lost 2 bases and J lost 9, with 15 bases in between. Looked up from germline, CDR1 is SGHRS and CDR2 is YFSETQ. CDR3 length: 14 amino acids. The data stem from a study of blood T cell repertoires in COVID-19. Study background: COVID-19 samples collected from the United States, Italy and Spain covered acute and convalescent phases. PBMCs, B-cell-depleted T cells, or T cells provided the cDNA or gDNA that made up the material.

Original handling: Using reference gene primer amplification, nucleated cell counts were estimated. The repertoire was sequenced with immunoSEQ multiplex PCR; TCRdb's copy has only in-frame clones and lacks some. That table gives V, J and clone size, and the DNA gave D and trimming. In the table there are 200,000 or so clones, 65% to 85% of which are singletons. The gene calls are TRBV5-1 and TRBJ2-1; weak D call: TRBD1 (5 bases). Sequencing used peripheral blood. The receptor's source is a man aged 55-75 years with active or convalescent COVID-19. CDR3 in DNA: TGCGCCAGCAGCTTAGCCCAGCTTACAGGTGAGCAGTTCTTC. Its translation is CASSLAQLTGEQFF.